Below, 20 T cell receptor beta chains from the same sample are listed, as sequenced in a study of response to subunit inactivated influenza vaccine (dated by TCRdb to about 2018). Libraries were prepared through RT-PCR. Sequencing was carried out with an Illumina HiSeq 2500. The public reads were quality trimmed at Q25 with fastp and then assembled into clones with MiXCR by TCRdb, keeping productive beta chains. Here each entry gathers all rows of one CDR3 protein and keeps the most common genes and DNA. The sample table holds more than 550,000 distinct CDR3 sequences, of which 11% were seen once. The leading ten clones occupy approximately 10% of the sample. These records were also assigned to another study, of T cells expressing NK-cell markers. According to the second study: The TCR beta cDNA libraries were made using 5'RACE template switching, a step that added both a universal primer site and unique molecular identifiers.

The sample consisted of PBMCs from blood, taken on the day of vaccination. The receptor source for this set is a man aged 45-60 years who received an inactivated influenza vaccine. Donor details come from another sample of the same person, matched by shared clones.

The rearrangement links TRBV29-1 to TRBJ1-1; 9 bases match TRBD1. The CDR3 extends over 15 amino acids. With V trimmed by 6 bases and J by 6 bases, 14 bases remained unmatched. Germline V lookup: CDR1 SQVTM, CDR2 ANQGSEA. CDR3 DNA: TGCAGCGTCCTTTCCCGGGACAGGGAAAGTCCTGAAGCTTTCTTT. This sequence encodes CSVLSRDRESPEAFF. The variable domain in full, with the rest retrieved from reference TRBV29-1 and TRBJ1-1, is SAVISQKPSRDICQRGTSLTIQCQVDSQVTMMFWYRQQPGQSLTLIATANQGSEATYESGFVIDKFPISRPNLTFSTLTVSNMSPEDSSIYLCSVLSRDRESPEAFFGQGTRLTVV.

The chain links TRBV28 to TRBJ1-2; a weak D match, TRBD1 (6 bases). There are 14 residues in the CDR3. Per germline, CDR1 MDHEN and CDR2 SYDVKM. V lost 6 bases and J 4 bases, leaving 15 bases between the germline ends. The CDR3 loop is CASSPRGRAYGYTF. The CDR3 DNA reads as TGTGCCAGCAGCCCCAGGGGCAGGGCCTATGGCTACACCTTC.

A few counts support this clonotype. V and J are TRBV11-1 and TRBJ2-3, with D uncertain. CDR3 length: 12 residues. Trimming removed 6 bases from V and 8 bases from J, with 12 bases in between. Per germline, CDR1 SGHAT and CDR2 FQDESV (reference sequence). The DNA of the CDR3 is TGTGCCAGCAGTAGACTCCCGGGTACGCAGTATTTT. Its protein is CASSRLPGTQYF. Drawing the rest from reference TRBV11-1 and TRBJ2-3, the complete variable domain is EAEVAQSPRYKITEKSQAVAFWCDPISGHATLYWYRQILGQGPELLVQFQDESVVDDSQLPKDRFSAERLKGVDSTLKIQPAELGDSAMYLCASSRLPGTQYFGPGTRLTVL.

Many counts were recorded for this clonotype. The chain joins TRBV5-1 to TRBJ2-7; the match to TRBD1 covers 9 bases. Germline V gives CDR1 SGHRS, CDR2 YFSETQ. The CDR3 is made up of 15 amino acids. The trim removed 5 bases at V and 2 bases at J, leaving 8 bases unmatched. This CDR3 is CASRAPGQGAYEQYF. CDR3 nucleotide sequence: TGCGCCAGCAGGGCACCGGGACAGGGAGCCTACGAGCAGTACTTC.

There are a few counts of this clonotype. The chain has TRBV7-2 and TRBJ2-1; D gene ambiguous. The CDR3 length is 14 residues. V lost 2 bases and J lost 6, with 11 bases in between. Looked up from germline, CDR1 is SGHTA and CDR2 is FQGNSA. The CDR3 DNA sequence: TGTGCCAGCAGCTTAATTCGAGGTACCAATGAGCAGTTCTTC. It translates to CASSLIRGTNEQFF. The full variable domain, its missing parts supplied by reference TRBV7-2 and TRBJ2-1, is GAGVSQSPSNKVTEKGKDVELRCDPISGHTALYWYRQSLGQGLEFLIYFQGNSAPDKSGLPSDRFSAERTGGSVSTLTIQRTQQEDSAVYLCASSLIRGTNEQFFGPGTRLTVL.

In nucleotides, the CDR3 is TGTGCCAGCAGCCCCAGCGGGCCAAGCACAGATACGCAGTATTTT. Translation: CASSPSGPSTDTQYF. The chain has TRBV9 and TRBJ2-3; weak D call: TRBD2 (6 bases). The CDR3 runs to 15 residues. Trimming removed 4 bases from V and 0 bases from J, with 12 bases in between. The germline V gene encodes CDR1 SGDLS and CDR2 YYNGEE.

This chain links TRBV11-3 with TRBJ2-7, with D unclear. This CDR3 spans 13 amino acids. Between the trimmed V and J ends, which lost 0 bases and 7 bases, there was a span of 10 bases. Germline V lookup: CDR1 SGHNT, CDR2 YENEEA. CDR3 sequence: CASSLEGHTEQYF. The CDR3 DNA reads TGTGCCAGCAGCTTAGAAGGCCATACTGAGCAGTACTTC.

This sequence joins TRBV7-2 and TRBJ2-3; D unclear. Germline V gives CDR1 SGHTA, CDR2 FQGNSA. With 5 bases removed from V and 2 bases from J, the gap between germline ends came to 11 bases. This CDR3 is 14 amino acids long. CDR3 bases: TGTGCCAGCAGCCCTGAGAGGCACACAGATACGCAGTATTTT. Amino acid sequence: CASSPERHTDTQYF.

The chain recombines TRBV28 with TRBJ2-3; 13 bases map to TRBD2. J lost 2 bases, V lost 5 bases, and 4 bases had no gene match. This CDR3 region has 16 residues. The V gene's germline CDR1 is MDHEN and CDR2 SYDVKM. CDR3 protein: CASSITSGGATDTQYF. The CDR3 coding sequence is TGTGCCAGCAGTATAACTAGCGGGGGGGCCACAGATACGCAGTATTTT.

This clonotype occurred a few times. This chain uses TRBV6-1 with TRBJ1-3; D remains unclear. V dropped 6 bases and J dropped 4 bases, with 10 bases sitting between them. This CDR3 is 13 amino acids long. Germline V gives CDR1 MNHNS, CDR2 SASEGT. The CDR3 nucleotides read TGTGCCAGCAGCTTCGGACGGGGAAACACCATATATTTT. Encoded protein: CASSFGRGNTIYF.

The sample holds many counts of this clonotype. The gene calls are TRBV7-2 and TRBJ2-1; D gene ambiguous. Germline CDR1 is SGHTA and CDR2 is FQGNSA. V was pared by 1 base and J by 0 bases, with 7 bases between. The CDR3 loop spans 15 amino acids. The CDR3 reads CASSLGLISYNEQFF. CDR3 nucleotide sequence: TGTGCCAGCAGCTTAGGACTGATCTCCTACAATGAGCAGTTCTTC.

The chain recombines TRBV20-1 with TRBJ2-1; TRBD2 aligns across 8 bases. Trimming removed 4 bases from V and 14 bases from J; junction bases left unmatched: 10. The germline gives CDR1 DFQATT, CDR2 SNEGSKA (reference sequence). CDR3 length: 12 amino acids. In nucleotides, the CDR3 is TGCAGTGCTAACTCGGGGGGGGCCACTGAGTTCTTC. Protein product: CSANSGGATEFF.

The CDR3 DNA reads TGTGCCAGCAGCCAATTATCCGGGGGGGGTGAGCAGTTCTTC. Translating it yields CASSQLSGGGEQFF. The chain is built from TRBV3-1 and TRBJ2-1; 8 positions match TRBD2. This CDR3 region has 14 residues. The V gene's germline CDR1 is LGHDT and CDR2 YNNKEL (reference sequence). Trimming at V came to 2 bases and at J to 9 bases, leaving 6 bases not matched to a gene.

This clonotype was seen a few times. The rearrangement links TRBV28 to TRBJ2-1; 10 bases are a match to TRBD2. CDR1 MDHEN and CDR2 SYDVKM come from the germline V gene. Trimming took 3 bases from V and 5 from J; bases not matched to a gene: 4. This CDR3 comprises 15 residues. In DNA form, the CDR3 reads TGTGCCAGCAGTTTCAGCGGGAGGGTCCACAATGAGCAGTTCTTC. This encodes CASSFSGRVHNEQFF.

A few counts support this clonotype. V is TRBV20-1 and J is TRBJ1-2, with 10 bases aligning to TRBD1. The CDR3 length is 17 residues. The germline CDR1 and CDR2 sequences are DFQATT and SNEGSKA (reference sequence). Trimming removed 1 base from V and 5 bases from J; junction bases left unmatched: 13. The CDR3, as DNA: TGCAGTGCTAGAGGCGGGGGAGGGACAGGGGAAAAATATGGCTACACCTTC. Protein: CSARGGGGTGEKYGYTF.

This clonotype was recorded a few times. This chain uses TRBV20-1 with TRBJ2-7; 7 nucleotides align to TRBD1. This CDR3 region has 15 residues. From germline, CDR1 is DFQATT and CDR2 SNEGSKA (reference sequence). V lost 5 bases, J lost 3 bases, and 13 bases stayed unmatched. For the CDR3, the DNA is TGCAGTGCTTCGGGCAAAGGGACAGAAGTCTACGAGCAGTACTTC. Its translation: CSASGKGTEVYEQYF.

This clonotype appeared a few times. V is TRBV5-1 and J is TRBJ2-3; 7 positions match TRBD1. CDR3 length: 15 residues. Trimming cost V 4 bases and J 3 bases; bases outside gene matches: 8. Germline V gene sequence: CDR1 SGHRS, CDR2 YFSETQ. CDR3 region: CASSPPGQSTDTQYF. In nucleotides, the CDR3 is TGCGCCAGCAGCCCGCCGGGACAGAGTACAGATACGCAGTATTTT.

The chain carries TRBV2 and TRBJ1-1; no definite D call. Germline-derived CDR1 and CDR2 are SNHLY and FYNNEI. V lost 8 bases to trimming and J lost 9 bases, with 13 bases between them. The CDR3 totals 11 residues. In nucleotides, the CDR3 is TGTGCCAGCCAGGCGGAAGGGAAAGCTTTCTTT. It is translated as CASQAEGKAFF. The whole variable domain, filled in from reference TRBV2 and TRBJ1-1, reads EPEVTQTPSHQVTQMGQEVILRCVPISNHLYFYWYRQILGQKVEFLVSFYNNEISEKSEIFDDQFSVERPDGSNFTLKIRSTKLEDSAMYFCASQAEGKAFFGQGTRLTVV.

This clonotype was seen at least ten times. The V call is TRBV5-1, the J call TRBJ2-1; 7 bases align to TRBD1. CDR3 length: 14 amino acids. After removal of 7 bases from V and 4 bases from J, the junction contained 8 bases not matched to a gene. From germline, CDR1 is SGHRS and CDR2 YFSETQ. CDR3 sequence reads: CASAPGTAYNEQFF. Here the CDR3 DNA reads TGCGCCAGCGCTCCAGGGACAGCATACAATGAGCAGTTCTTC.

This sequence joins TRBV27 and TRBJ1-6; D is uncertain. V was shortened by 4 bases and J by 10 bases, with 11 bases between the two germline ends. Germline assignment: CDR1 MNHEY and CDR2 SMNVEV (reference sequence). The CDR3 spans 13 residues. The CDR3 bases are TGTGCCAGCAGTTCAAACCCAAACTCACCCCTCCACTTT. It encodes CASSSNPNSPLHF.